Listed here are 25 T cell receptor beta chains from one sample, sequenced in a study of T cells in localized non-small cell lung cancer (dated by TCRdb to 2020 to 2021). Library preparation used the immunoSEQ multiplex PCR assay. Sourced from immuneACCESS, this table was stored by TCRdb with only in-frame sequences that have V and J called. A share of the clones is absent; for the studies checked, an unresolved V gene accounts for under half, and the remainder has no known explanation. Within this sample are about 77,000 clones, with 70% to 90% of them counted one time only. Together, the top ten hold 20% to 25% of the sample. The source material was peripheral blood, sampled before any cancer treatment. The receptors stem from a woman between 35 and 70 years old with stage I squamous cell lung carcinoma.

The chain employs TRBV7-9 and TRBJ1-2; D gene uncertain. Trimming removed 0 bases from V and 2 bases from J, with 10 bases in between. CDR3 length: 15 amino acids. Looked up from germline, CDR1 is SEHNR and CDR2 is FQNEAQ (reference sequence). The CDR3 DNA follows: TGTGCCAGCAGCTTAGCCGGCCGTAGGAACTATGGCTACACCTTC. Protein sequence: CASSLAGRRNYGYTF.

The V gene is TRBV15, the J gene TRBJ1-5, with D perhaps TRBD1 (6 bases). Trimming removed 0 bases at V and 5 bases at J, with 14 bases between. Per germline, CDR1 LNHNV and CDR2 YYDKDF (reference sequence). The CDR3 runs to 16 residues. The CDR3 DNA follows: TGTGCCACCAGCAGAGATAGCCAGGACAGCTATCAGCCCCAGCATTTT. This gives the protein CATSRDSQDSYQPQHF.

V gene TRBV9 combines with J gene TRBJ1-6; maybe TRBD1 (5 bases). CDR1 SGDLS and CDR2 YYNGEE come from the germline V gene. This CDR3 has 15 residues. V was shortened by 0 bases and J by 5 bases, with 9 bases between the two germline ends. CDR3 nucleotide sequence: TGTGCCAGCAGCGTAGGGACAATTAATAATTCACCCCTCCACTTT. Its protein is CASSVGTINNSPLHF.

The rearrangement uses TRBV5-1 and TRBJ1-2, with 11 bases that match TRBD1. The CDR3 loop spans 15 amino acids. After removal of 6 bases from V and 6 bases from J, the junction contained 10 bases not matched to a gene. The germline CDR1 and CDR2 sequences are SGHRS and YFSETQ. CDR3 protein: CASTSRTGGMDGYTF. The DNA of the CDR3 is TGCGCCAGCACCTCCAGGACAGGGGGCATGGATGGCTACACCTTC.

The CDR3 spells CASSPGLYTDTQYF. Here the CDR3 DNA reads TGTGCCAGCAGCCCGGGACTCTACACAGATACGCAGTATTTT. J is TRBJ2-3 and V is TRBV9, with a possible D match to TRBD2 (6 bases). Looked up from germline, CDR1 is SGDLS and CDR2 is YYNGEE. Trimming took 4 bases from V and 2 from J, leaving 11 bases between them. The length of the CDR3 is 14 residues.

This clone was recorded a few times. CDR3 coding DNA: TGTGCCAGCAGCTTAGCGGGGACAGTCTATGGCTACACCTTC. Its translation: CASSLAGTVYGYTF. The V call is TRBV7-9, the J call TRBJ1-2; 7 bases fit TRBD1. CDR3 length: 14 amino acids. Trimming cost V 0 bases and J 4 bases; bases outside gene matches: 2. Germline V gives CDR1 SEHNR, CDR2 FQNEAQ (reference sequence). Looking up the rest from reference TRBV7-9 and TRBJ1-2 gives the full variable domain: DTGVSQNPRHKITKRGQNVTFRCDPISEHNRLYWYRQTLGQGPEFLTYFQNEAQLEKSRLLSDRFSAERPKGSFSTLEIQRTEQGDSAMYLCASSLAGTVYGYTFGSGTRLTVV.

The chain combines TRBV25-1 with TRBJ1-1; no definite D call. CDR1 is MGHDK, CDR2 SYGVNS, per germline. Trimming removed 8 bases from V and 1 base from J, with 5 bases in between. The CDR3 covers 11 residues. The CDR3 DNA reads as TGTGCCAGCGGGCCGAACACTGAAGCTTTCTTT. It codes for CASGPNTEAFF.

This chain joins TRBV6-5 and TRBJ2-5; D may be TRBD2 (5 bases). Trimming cost V 2 bases and J 5 bases, with 9 bases left between them. CDR1 MNHEY and CDR2 SVGAGI come from the germline V gene. The CDR3 totals 13 residues. The CDR3 loop reads CASSYPGGETQYF. The CDR3 nucleotides read TGTGCCAGCAGTTACCCGGGCGGGGAGACCCAGTACTTC.

V is TRBV7-2 and J is TRBJ1-1; possibly TRBD1 for D (6 bases). V was clipped by 3 bases and J by 0 bases, with 14 bases between them. From germline, CDR1 is SGHTA and CDR2 FQGNSA. CDR3 length equals 16 residues. The CDR3 protein is CASSFTGYGLNTEAFF. CDR3 sequence (DNA): TGTGCCAGCAGCTTCACAGGGTACGGTCTGAACACTGAAGCTTTCTTT. The full variable domain, in which reference TRBV7-2 and TRBJ1-1 provide the parts outside the CDR3, is GAGVSQSPSNKVTEKGKDVELRCDPISGHTALYWYRQSLGQGLEFLIYFQGNSAPDKSGLPSDRFSAERTGGSVSTLTIQRTQQEDSAVYLCASSFTGYGLNTEAFFGQGTRLTVV.

This clone was observed a handful of times. The chain joins TRBV15 to TRBJ2-5; D gene uncertain. The V gene's germline CDR1 is LNHNV and CDR2 YYDKDF (reference sequence). V lost 0 bases and J lost 4, with 15 bases in between. This CDR3 is 16 amino acids long. CDR3: CATSREKRRSGETQYF. The DNA of the CDR3 is TGTGCCACCAGCAGAGAAAAAAGGCGGAGTGGAGAGACCCAGTACTTC.

This sequence joins TRBV29-1 and TRBJ2-5; a possible D gene is TRBD2 (5 bases). The CDR3 has 14 amino acids. V was shortened by 5 bases and J by 2 bases, with 15 bases between the two germline ends. Per germline, CDR1 SQVTM and CDR2 ANQGSEA. CDR3 protein: CSVLTRSGQETQYF. The CDR3, as DNA: TGCAGCGTTCTAACGAGGTCGGGGCAAGAGACCCAGTACTTC.

The genes are TRBV9 and TRBJ2-6, with D unresolved. Germline CDR1 is SGDLS and CDR2 is YYNGEE. This CDR3 is 17 amino acids long. Trimming shortened V by 0 bases and J by 0 bases, and 10 bases separated the two germline ends. CDR3 sequence: CASSVGPGPSGANVLTF. The CDR3 DNA is TGTGCCAGCAGCGTAGGGCCTGGGCCCTCTGGGGCCAACGTCCTGACTTTC.

This clone was counted only a few times. This sequence joins TRBV2 and TRBJ1-6; D remains ambiguous. Germline loops: CDR1 SNHLY, CDR2 FYNNEI. The germline V and J ends were trimmed by 2 bases and 7 bases, with 12 bases remaining between them. This CDR3 has 15 amino acids. This CDR3 is CASSELEPVNSPLHF. The CDR3 DNA sequence: TGTGCCAGCAGTGAACTCGAACCCGTAAATTCACCCCTCCACTTT.

This clone has just one count. The genes are TRBV10-3 and TRBJ2-3, with a tentative D call TRBD2 (5 bases). The CDR3 has 14 residues. V dropped 10 bases and J dropped 2 bases, with 16 bases sitting between them. CDR1 is ENHRY and CDR2 is SYGVKD in the germline V gene. In DNA form, the CDR3 reads TGTGCCACGTCCGGGGAGACCGCCACAGATACGCAGTATTTT. This encodes CATSGETATDTQYF.

This clone appeared once. The rearrangement uses TRBV15 and TRBJ2-7; D possibly matches TRBD1 or TRBD2 (5 bases each). The V gene's germline CDR1 is LNHNV and CDR2 YYDKDF (reference sequence). V shed 4 bases and J shed 6 bases, with 19 bases lying between them. The CDR3 consists of 15 residues. CDR3 in DNA: TGTGCCACCAGCAATATGAGGACCCGGGGCGGCGAGCAGTACTTC. Amino acid sequence: CATSNMRTRGGEQYF.

V is TRBV27 and J is TRBJ1-5; D is perhaps TRBD1 (6 bases). V lost 3 bases to trimming and J lost 7 bases, with 13 bases between them. In germline, CDR1 is MNHEY, CDR2 SMNVEV (reference sequence). This CDR3 is 14 amino acids long. The CDR3 DNA sequence: TGTGCCAGCAGTTTTAGGGCAGGGGTCCAGCCCCAGCATTTT. Residues: CASSFRAGVQPQHF.

J is TRBJ1-5 and V is TRBV30; D is undetermined. CDR3 length: 13 residues. CDR1 GTSNPN and CDR2 SVGIG come from the germline V gene (reference sequence). With 3 bases removed from V and 5 bases from J, the gap between germline ends came to 11 bases. CDR3 protein: CAWSQRVDQPQHF. In nucleotides, the CDR3 is TGTGCCTGGAGCCAAAGGGTGGATCAGCCCCAGCATTTT.

The rearrangement joins TRBV7-3 to TRBJ2-7; 9 positions match TRBD1. This CDR3 is 14 amino acids long. Trimming removed 5 bases from V and 2 bases from J; junction bases left unmatched: 4. Germline CDR1 reads SGHTA; CDR2 reads FQGTGA. The CDR3 protein is CASSPGQGPYEQYF. The CDR3 DNA reads as TGTGCCAGCAGCCCGGGACAGGGACCCTACGAGCAGTACTTC.

This chain uses TRBV7-9 with TRBJ2-7; D is unresolved. The germline V gene has CDR1 SEHNR and CDR2 FQNEAQ (reference sequence). V lost 1 base and J lost 6, with 16 bases in between. This CDR3 comprises 15 residues. In DNA form, the CDR3 reads TGTGCCAGCAGCTTAGGGGGAACTGTCTCTACCGAGCAGTACTTC. As protein: CASSLGGTVSTEQYF.

V and J are TRBV6-1 and TRBJ1-2, with a tentative D call TRBD1 (6 bases). V was pared by 6 bases and J by 5 bases, with 10 bases between. Germline V lookup: CDR1 MNHNS, CDR2 SASEGT. The CDR3 has 12 residues. The chain's CDR3 is CASREQGYGYTF. In nucleotides, the CDR3 is TGTGCCAGCAGGGAACAGGGTTATGGCTACACCTTC.

This chain links TRBV4-2 with TRBJ2-7; 8 positions agree with TRBD2. Germline CDR1 reads LGHNA; CDR2 reads YNFKEQ. V lost 0 bases to trimming and J lost 2 bases; unmatched junction nucleotides: 3. CDR3 size: 15 residues. CDR3 protein: CASSQEVAGTYEQYF. The CDR3 nucleotides read TGTGCCAGCAGCCAAGAGGTAGCGGGGACCTACGAGCAGTACTTC.

This sequence joins TRBV9 and TRBJ2-2, with 8 bases lining up with TRBD1. CDR1 is SGDLS and CDR2 is YYNGEE in the germline V gene. V lost 3 bases, J lost 2 bases, and 6 bases stayed unmatched. This CDR3 contains 16 residues. CDR3 region: CASSGRQGPNTGELFF. DNA for the CDR3: TGTGCCAGCAGCGGAAGACAGGGGCCAAACACCGGGGAGCTGTTTTTT.

This clone was found once. V usage is TRBV6-1 and J usage is TRBJ1-1, with a possible D match to TRBD1 (6 bases). CDR3 length: 14 amino acids. The germline V and J ends were trimmed by 8 bases and 4 bases, with 17 bases remaining between them. Looked up from germline, CDR1 is MNHNS and CDR2 is SASEGT. CDR3 nucleotide sequence: TGTGCCAGCGGACCAGGGGCGAGGGGCACTGAAGCTTTCTTT. It encodes CASGPGARGTEAFF.

The chain couples TRBV30 to TRBJ1-2; 9 bases fit TRBD1. Germline CDR1 reads GTSNPN; CDR2 reads SVGIG (reference sequence). The ends lost 2 bases at V and 5 bases at J; junction bases unmatched: 9. The CDR3 has 15 residues. DNA of the CDR3: TGTGCCTGGAGTATCGGACAGGGGATGGTTTATGGCTACACCTTC. Translating it yields CAWSIGQGMVYGYTF.

This chain joins TRBV4-2 and TRBJ2-7; weak D call: TRBD2 (6 bases). The germline gives CDR1 LGHNA, CDR2 YNFKEQ. V shed 3 bases and J shed 4 bases, with 22 bases lying between them. The CDR3 covers 17 residues. CDR3 loop: CASSQDYSRLSEYEQYF. DNA for the CDR3: TGTGCCAGCAGCCAGGACTACAGCAGACTATCAGAGTACGAGCAGTACTTC.